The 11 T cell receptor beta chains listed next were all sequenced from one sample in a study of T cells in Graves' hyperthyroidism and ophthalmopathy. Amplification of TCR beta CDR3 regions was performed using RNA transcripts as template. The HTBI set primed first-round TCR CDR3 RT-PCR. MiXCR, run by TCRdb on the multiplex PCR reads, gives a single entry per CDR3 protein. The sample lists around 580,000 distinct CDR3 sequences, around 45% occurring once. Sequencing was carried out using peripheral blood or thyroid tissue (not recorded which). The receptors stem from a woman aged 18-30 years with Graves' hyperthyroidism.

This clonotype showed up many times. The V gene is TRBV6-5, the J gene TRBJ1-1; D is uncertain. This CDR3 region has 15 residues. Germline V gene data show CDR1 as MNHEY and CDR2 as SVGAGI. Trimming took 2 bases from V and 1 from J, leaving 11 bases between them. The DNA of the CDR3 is TGTGCCAGCAGTTACCGACCTTGGGAGAACACTGAAGCTTTCTTT. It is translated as CASSYRPWENTEAFF.

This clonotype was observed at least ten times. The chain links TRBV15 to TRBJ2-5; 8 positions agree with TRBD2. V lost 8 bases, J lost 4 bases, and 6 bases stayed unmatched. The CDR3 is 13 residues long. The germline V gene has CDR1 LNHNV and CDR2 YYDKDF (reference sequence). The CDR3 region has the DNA TGTGCCACCCGAGCGGGAGAGTTAGAGACCCAGTACTTC. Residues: CATRAGELETQYF.

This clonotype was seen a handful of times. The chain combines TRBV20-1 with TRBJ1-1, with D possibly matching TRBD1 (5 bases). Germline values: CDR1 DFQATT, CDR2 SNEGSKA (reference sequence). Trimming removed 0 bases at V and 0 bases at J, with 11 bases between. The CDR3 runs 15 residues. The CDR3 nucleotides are TGCAGTGCTAGAGAGGCGGGACGACTGAACACTGAAGCTTTCTTT. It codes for CSAREAGRLNTEAFF.

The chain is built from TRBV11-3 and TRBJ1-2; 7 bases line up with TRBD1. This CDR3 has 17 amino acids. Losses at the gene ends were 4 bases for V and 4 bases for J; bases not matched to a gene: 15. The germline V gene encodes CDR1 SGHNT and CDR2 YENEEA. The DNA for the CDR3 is TGTGCCAGCAGCTCGGCGACGGGGACAGAAGGCGGCTATGGCTACACCTTC. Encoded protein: CASSSATGTEGGYGYTF.

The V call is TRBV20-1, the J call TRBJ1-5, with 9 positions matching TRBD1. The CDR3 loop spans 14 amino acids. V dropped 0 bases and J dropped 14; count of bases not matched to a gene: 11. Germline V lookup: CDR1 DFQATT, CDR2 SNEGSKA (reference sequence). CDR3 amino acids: CSARDNRDRAYEHF. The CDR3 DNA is TGCAGTGCTAGAGATAACCGGGACAGGGCCTACGAGCATTTT.

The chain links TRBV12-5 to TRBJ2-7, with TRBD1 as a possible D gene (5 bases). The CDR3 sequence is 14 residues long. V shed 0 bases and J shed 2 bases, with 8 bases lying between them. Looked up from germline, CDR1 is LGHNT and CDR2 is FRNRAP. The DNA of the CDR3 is TGTGCTAGTGGTTTGGTAGAAGGGGCCTACGAGCAGTACTTC. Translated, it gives CASGLVEGAYEQYF.

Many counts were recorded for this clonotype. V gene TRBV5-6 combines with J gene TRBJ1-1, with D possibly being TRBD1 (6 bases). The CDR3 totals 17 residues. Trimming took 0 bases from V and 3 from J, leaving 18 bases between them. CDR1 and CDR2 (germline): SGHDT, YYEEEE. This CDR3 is CASSLGGPGVVYTEAFF. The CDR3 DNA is TGTGCCAGCAGCTTGGGAGGGCCAGGGGTGGTGTACACTGAAGCTTTCTTT.

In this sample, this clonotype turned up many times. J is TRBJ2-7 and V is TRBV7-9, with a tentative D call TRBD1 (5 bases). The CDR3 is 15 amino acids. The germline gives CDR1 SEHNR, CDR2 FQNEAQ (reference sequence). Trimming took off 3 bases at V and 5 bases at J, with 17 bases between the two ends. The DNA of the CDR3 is TGTGCCAGCAGCTTCGGGTGGCAGGGTGTCCACGAGCAGTACTTC. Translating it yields CASSFGWQGVHEQYF. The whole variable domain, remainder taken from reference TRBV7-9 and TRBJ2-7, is DTGVSQNPRHKITKRGQNVTFRCDPISEHNRLYWYRQTLGQGPEFLTYFQNEAQLEKSRLLSDRFSAERPKGSFSTLEIQRTEQGDSAMYLCASSFGWQGVHEQYFGPGTRLTVT.

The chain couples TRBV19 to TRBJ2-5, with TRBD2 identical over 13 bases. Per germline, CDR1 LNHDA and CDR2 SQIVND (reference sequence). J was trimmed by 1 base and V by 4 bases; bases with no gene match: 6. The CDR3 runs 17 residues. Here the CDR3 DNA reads TGTGCCAGTAGTACTTCGGGACTAGCGGGACCCCAAGAGACCCAGTACTTC. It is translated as CASSTSGLAGPQETQYF.

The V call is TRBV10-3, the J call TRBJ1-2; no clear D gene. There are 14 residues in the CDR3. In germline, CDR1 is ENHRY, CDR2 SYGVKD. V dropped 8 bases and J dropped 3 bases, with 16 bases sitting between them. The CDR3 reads CAIRPGDGDYGYTF. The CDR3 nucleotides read TGTGCCATCCGGCCCGGGGATGGTGACTATGGCTACACCTTC.

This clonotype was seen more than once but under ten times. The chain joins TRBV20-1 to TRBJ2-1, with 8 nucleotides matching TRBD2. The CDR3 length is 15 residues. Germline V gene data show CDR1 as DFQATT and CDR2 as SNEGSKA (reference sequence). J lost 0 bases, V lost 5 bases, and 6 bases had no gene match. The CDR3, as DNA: TGCAGTGCTGGGGGCAGCGGGAGCTCCTACAATGAGCAGTTCTTC. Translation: CSAGGSGSSYNEQFF.